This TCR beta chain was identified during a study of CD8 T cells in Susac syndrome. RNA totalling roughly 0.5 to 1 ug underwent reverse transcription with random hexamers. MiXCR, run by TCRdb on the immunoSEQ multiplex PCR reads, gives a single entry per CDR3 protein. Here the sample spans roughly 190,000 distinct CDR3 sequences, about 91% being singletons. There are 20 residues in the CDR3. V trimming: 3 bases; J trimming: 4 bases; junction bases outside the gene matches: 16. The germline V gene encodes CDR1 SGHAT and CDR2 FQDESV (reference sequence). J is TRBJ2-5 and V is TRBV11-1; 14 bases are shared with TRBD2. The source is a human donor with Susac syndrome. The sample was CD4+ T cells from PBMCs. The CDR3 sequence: CASSFKPWTSGGRGGETQYF. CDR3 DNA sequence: TGTGCCAGCAGCTTTAAACCCTGGACTAGCGGGGGGCGCGGTGGAGAGACCCAGTACTTC.